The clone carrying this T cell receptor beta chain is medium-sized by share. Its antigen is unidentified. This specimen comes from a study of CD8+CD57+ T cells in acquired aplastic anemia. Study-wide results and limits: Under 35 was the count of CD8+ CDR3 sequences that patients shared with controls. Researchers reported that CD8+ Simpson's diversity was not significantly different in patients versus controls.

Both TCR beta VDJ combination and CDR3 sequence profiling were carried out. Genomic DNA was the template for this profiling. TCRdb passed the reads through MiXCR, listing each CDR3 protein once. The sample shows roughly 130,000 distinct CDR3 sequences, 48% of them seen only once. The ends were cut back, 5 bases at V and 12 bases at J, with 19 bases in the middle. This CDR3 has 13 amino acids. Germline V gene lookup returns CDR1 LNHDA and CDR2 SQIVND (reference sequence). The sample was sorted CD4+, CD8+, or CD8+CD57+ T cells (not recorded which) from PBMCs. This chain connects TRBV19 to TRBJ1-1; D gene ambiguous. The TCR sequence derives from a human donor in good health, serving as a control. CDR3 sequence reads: CASSFSDRPEPFF. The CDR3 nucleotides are TGTGCCAGTAGTTTTAGTGACCGGCCGGAACCTTTCTTT.